The 25 T cell receptor beta chains given below trace back to one sample, sequenced in a study of technical replicates of blood from several donors. Some clones are missing from TCRdb's copy, which holds only in-frame ones; the method was immunoSEQ multiplex PCR. The sample includes about 13,000 clones, 80% to 90% of them seen just once. Material: PBMCs. The receptors here all came from a human donor in good health.

The chain joins TRBV25-1 to TRBJ2-3; 7 bases agree with TRBD2. The V gene's germline CDR1 is MGHDK and CDR2 SYGVNS. The CDR3 is made up of 16 amino acids. J was trimmed by 3 bases and V by 4 bases; bases with no gene match: 10. The CDR3 bases are TGTGCCAGCAGTGTAGGAGGGAGGGCCGCGACAGATACGCAGTATTTT. Its protein is CASSVGGRAATDTQYF.

The rearrangement links TRBV7-9 to TRBJ2-7; D gene unclear. The CDR3 has 13 amino acids. Germline V gene lookup returns CDR1 SEHNR and CDR2 FQNEAQ (reference sequence). Trimming removed 1 base at V and 6 bases at J, with 10 bases between. The CDR3 here is CASSLVARPEQYF. CDR3 DNA sequence: TGTGCCAGCAGCTTAGTCGCCAGGCCCGAGCAGTACTTC.

The chain links TRBV28 to TRBJ2-1; 13 bases map to TRBD2. The CDR3 sequence is 17 residues long. From germline, CDR1 is MDHEN and CDR2 SYDVKM. The J segment lost 5 bases and the V segment lost 2 bases, leaving 6 bases of the junction unmatched. CDR3 residues: CASSLRGLAGRNNEQFF. In DNA, the CDR3 is TGTGCCAGCAGTTTAAGGGGACTAGCGGGGCGGAACAATGAGCAGTTCTTC.

V gene TRBV7-7 combines with J gene TRBJ1-3, with a tentative D call TRBD1 (6 bases). Between the trimmed V and J ends, which lost 1 base and 0 bases, there was a span of 10 bases. The CDR3 runs 16 residues. Germline V CDR1 and CDR2: SSHAT, FNYEAQ (reference sequence). The CDR3 region has the DNA TGTGCCAGCAGCTTAGGACAGGCCGACTCTGGAAACACCATATATTTT. Amino acid sequence: CASSLGQADSGNTIYF.

The CDR3 nucleotides read TGTGCCATCAGTGAGTTGGCGGGGACTAGCGGCTACAATGAGCAGTTCTTC. Translating gives CAISELAGTSGYNEQFF. This chain connects TRBV10-3 to TRBJ2-1; 11 bases line up with TRBD2. The germline gives CDR1 ENHRY, CDR2 SYGVKD. The CDR3 is 17 amino acids. V trimming: 1 base; J trimming: 3 bases; junction bases outside the gene matches: 5.

This sequence joins TRBV11-2 and TRBJ2-1; D might be TRBD2 (5 bases). Germline V gene lookup returns CDR1 SGHAT and CDR2 FQNNGV. The germline V and J ends were trimmed by 0 bases and 7 bases, with 13 bases remaining between them. The CDR3 is 15 amino acids. This CDR3 is CASSLELGVSNEQFF. CDR3 in DNA: TGTGCCAGCAGCTTAGAATTGGGAGTATCGAATGAGCAGTTCTTC.

The chain employs TRBV30 and TRBJ1-1; D unresolved. CDR1 is GTSNPN and CDR2 is SVGIG in the germline V gene (reference sequence). V was shortened by 1 base and J by 2 bases, with 8 bases between the two germline ends. The CDR3 is 13 amino acids. The DNA for the CDR3 is TGTGCCTGGAGTGGTCAGGCCAACACTGAAGCTTTCTTT. Its protein product is CAWSGQANTEAFF.

The chain is built from TRBV19 and TRBJ1-2, with TRBD1 matching 8 bases. CDR1 LNHDA and CDR2 SQIVND come from the germline V gene (reference sequence). This CDR3 spans 14 amino acids. V dropped 6 bases and J dropped 7; count of bases not matched to a gene: 10. In DNA, the CDR3 is TGTGCCAGTAGAACCCAGGGGGCTGGACGTGGCTACACCTTC. This codes for CASRTQGAGRGYTF.

V usage is TRBV28 and J usage is TRBJ1-5; the D is unclear. The V and J ends lost 7 bases and 7 bases respectively, with 20 bases between them. Germline loops: CDR1 MDHEN, CDR2 SYDVKM. This CDR3 spans 15 amino acids. Here the CDR3 reads CASTVVRSFGQPQHF. The CDR3 DNA reads as TGTGCCAGCACGGTCGTAAGGAGCTTTGGCCAGCCCCAGCATTTT.

The gene calls are TRBV9 and TRBJ1-2; TRBD1 agrees at 8 bases. V lost 3 bases, J lost 1 base, and 5 bases stayed unmatched. Looked up from germline, CDR1 is SGDLS and CDR2 is YYNGEE. The CDR3 runs to 15 residues. CDR3 nucleotide sequence: TGTGCCAGCAGCGCCCAGGGGGCGGGTAACTATGGCTACACCTTC. The encoded protein is CASSAQGAGNYGYTF. The whole variable domain, filled in from reference TRBV9 and TRBJ1-2, reads DSGVTQTPKHLITATGQRVTLRCSPRSGDLSVYWYQQSLDQGLQFLIQYYNGEERAKGNILERFSAQQFPDLHSELNLSSLELGDSALYFCASSAQGAGNYGYTFGSGTRLTVV.

The genes are TRBV5-1 and TRBJ2-7, with 7 bases matching TRBD1. The CDR3 consists of 12 residues. Per the germline V gene, CDR1 is SGHRS and CDR2 is YFSETQ. Germline trimming cut 4 bases from V and 5 bases from J; bases unmatched to any gene: 3. CDR3 nucleotide sequence: TGCGCCAGCAGCCTCGACAGGGACGAGCAGTACTTC. This gives the protein CASSLDRDEQYF.

This chain links TRBV5-6 with TRBJ2-5, with a possible D match to TRBD1 (5 bases). This CDR3 region has 13 residues. V gave up 9 bases and J gave up 2 bases, with 14 bases separating them. Looked up from germline, CDR1 is SGHDT and CDR2 is YYEEEE. The CDR3 nucleotides read TGTGCCACCGTTGTTCAGGGTCAAGAGACCCAGTACTTC. Protein product: CATVVQGQETQYF.

The chain employs TRBV25-1 and TRBJ2-7; D may be TRBD2 (7 bases). The V gene's germline CDR1 is MGHDK and CDR2 SYGVNS. Trimming left V 5 bases short and J 5 bases short, with 16 bases between. This CDR3 spans 14 amino acids. CDR3 sequence: CASSRSGTSHEQYF. The CDR3 nucleotides read TGTGCCAGCAGTCGAAGCGGGACATCCCACGAGCAGTACTTC.

This sequence joins TRBV5-1 and TRBJ1-2; D is unclear. V dropped 2 bases and J dropped 0 bases, with 8 bases sitting between them. The CDR3 length is 14 residues. Germline loops: CDR1 SGHRS, CDR2 YFSETQ. CDR3 sequence: CASSFSGANYGYTF. DNA of the CDR3: TGCGCCAGCAGCTTTAGCGGGGCTAACTATGGCTACACCTTC.

On this clone: The same CDR3 also results from other DNA sequences found in this sample. The chain combines TRBV11-3 with TRBJ2-7, with 12 positions matching TRBD2. Per the germline V gene, CDR1 is SGHNT and CDR2 is YENEEA. The CDR3 totals 14 residues. Trimming at V came to 6 bases and at J to 4 bases, leaving 4 bases not matched to a gene. CDR3 loop: CASSLGTSGYEQYF. The CDR3 bases are TGTGCCAGCAGTTTGGGGACTAGCGGGTACGAGCAGTACTTC. The variable domain in full, completed from reference TRBV11-3 and TRBJ2-7, reads EAGVVQSPRYKIIEKKQPVAFWCNPISGHNTLYWYLQNLGQGPELLIRYENEEAVDDSQLPKDRFSAERLKGVDSTLKIQPAELGDSAVYLCASSLGTSGYEQYFGPGTRLTVT.

The chain is built from TRBV21-1 and TRBJ2-1; TRBD1, the D gene given by the table, was not confirmed from the DNA. TRBV21-1 is shown as a pseudogene. The CDR3 covers 20 residues. Here the CDR3 reads CASSPGGPEGGEGHYNEQFF. The CDR3 region has the DNA TGTGCCAGCAGCCCAGGGGGACCCGAAGGGGGAGAGGGGCACTACAATGAGCAGTTCTTC.

The V and J genes are TRBV7-9 and TRBJ2-7; tentative D call: TRBD2 (6 bases). In germline, CDR1 is SEHNR, CDR2 FQNEAQ (reference sequence). The CDR3 contains 14 residues. Trimming removed 1 base from V and 6 bases from J, with 13 bases in between. The CDR3, as DNA: TGTGCCAGCAGCTTAGATTTGGGAGGAAGCGAGCAGTACTTC. Protein sequence: CASSLDLGGSEQYF. The full variable domain, completed using reference TRBV7-9 and TRBJ2-7, is DTGVSQNPRHKITKRGQNVTFRCDPISEHNRLYWYRQTLGQGPEFLTYFQNEAQLEKSRLLSDRFSAERPKGSFSTLEIQRTEQGDSAMYLCASSLDLGGSEQYFGPGTRLTVT.

This chain links TRBV10-3 with TRBJ2-3; 14 bases fit TRBD2. The CDR3 is 17 residues long. From germline, CDR1 is ENHRY and CDR2 SYGVKD. After removal of 6 bases from V and 1 base from J, the junction contained 6 bases not matched to a gene. CDR3 sequence: CAISEGLAGEGTDTQYF. The CDR3 DNA reads TGTGCCATCAGCGAGGGACTAGCGGGAGAGGGCACAGATACGCAGTATTTT.

CDR3 sequence reads: CSVVQSPSGNGYTF. CDR3 sequence (DNA): TGCAGCGTTGTTCAGAGCCCTTCCGGGAATGGCTACACCTTC. V gene TRBV29-1 combines with J gene TRBJ1-2; D is undetermined. This CDR3 has 14 amino acids. Between the trimmed V and J ends, which lost 4 bases and 6 bases, there was a span of 18 bases. The germline V gene has CDR1 SQVTM and CDR2 ANQGSEA.

The gene calls are TRBV18 and TRBJ2-7, with TRBD2 matching over 11 bases. The CDR3 runs 19 residues. CDR1 is KGHSH and CDR2 is LQKENI in the germline V gene. The J segment lost 3 bases and the V segment lost 2 bases, leaving 15 bases of the junction unmatched. This chain's CDR3 is CASSPETGGLLAGDYEQYF. CDR3 DNA: TGTGCCAGCTCACCAGAGACAGGGGGTTTACTAGCGGGAGACTACGAGCAGTACTTC.

The rearrangement joins TRBV5-1 to TRBJ1-1; TRBD1 aligns across 9 bases. There are 15 residues in the CDR3. The V segment lost 0 bases and the J segment 8 bases; nucleotides outside the gene matches: 8. Per germline, CDR1 SGHRS and CDR2 YFSETQ. The CDR3 DNA sequence: TGCGCCAGCAGCTTGGGCACGACAGGGGGTGGGGAAGCTTTCTTT. Its protein is CASSLGTTGGGEAFF.

V is TRBV19 and J is TRBJ1-1; the match to TRBD1 covers 8 bases. In germline, CDR1 is LNHDA, CDR2 SQIVND (reference sequence). V shed 7 bases, J shed 3 bases, and the junction held 13 bases outside the gene matches. The CDR3 loop spans 16 amino acids. DNA for the CDR3: TGTGCCAGTACCCGGGACAGGAACCCTGGGGACACTGAAGCTTTCTTT. Amino acids: CASTRDRNPGDTEAFF.

Details on this clone: The junction shows a germline mismatch at one end, possibly a read error. The V and J genes are TRBV5-6 and TRBJ1-2, with D uncertain. This CDR3 has 11 amino acids. The germline CDR1 and CDR2 sequences are SGHDT and YYEEEE. The CDR3 protein is CASSLWQETSF. CDR3 DNA: TGTGCCAGCAGCTTATGGCAGGAAACCAGCTTC.

The chain uses TRBV15 and TRBJ2-1; D might be TRBD1 (6 bases). In germline, CDR1 is LNHNV, CDR2 YYDKDF (reference sequence). The CDR3 sequence is 20 residues long. The V gene lost 2 bases and the J gene lost 6 bases, with 29 bases spanning the gap. The CDR3 reads CATSRIGVVAARGYTNEQFF. The CDR3 bases are TGTGCCACCAGCAGAATCGGGGTAGTGGCCGCCAGGGGTTATACCAATGAGCAGTTCTTC.

Only a few counts were recorded for this clone. The chain links TRBV7-2 to TRBJ1-1; D not resolved. Germline V gene lookup returns CDR1 SGHTA and CDR2 FQGNSA. The V end lost 0 bases, the J end lost 6 bases, and 11 bases lay between the germline ends. The CDR3 loop spans 14 amino acids. CDR3 residues: CASSLAHGRPEAFF. The CDR3 bases are TGTGCCAGCAGCTTAGCCCACGGGAGGCCTGAAGCTTTCTTT.